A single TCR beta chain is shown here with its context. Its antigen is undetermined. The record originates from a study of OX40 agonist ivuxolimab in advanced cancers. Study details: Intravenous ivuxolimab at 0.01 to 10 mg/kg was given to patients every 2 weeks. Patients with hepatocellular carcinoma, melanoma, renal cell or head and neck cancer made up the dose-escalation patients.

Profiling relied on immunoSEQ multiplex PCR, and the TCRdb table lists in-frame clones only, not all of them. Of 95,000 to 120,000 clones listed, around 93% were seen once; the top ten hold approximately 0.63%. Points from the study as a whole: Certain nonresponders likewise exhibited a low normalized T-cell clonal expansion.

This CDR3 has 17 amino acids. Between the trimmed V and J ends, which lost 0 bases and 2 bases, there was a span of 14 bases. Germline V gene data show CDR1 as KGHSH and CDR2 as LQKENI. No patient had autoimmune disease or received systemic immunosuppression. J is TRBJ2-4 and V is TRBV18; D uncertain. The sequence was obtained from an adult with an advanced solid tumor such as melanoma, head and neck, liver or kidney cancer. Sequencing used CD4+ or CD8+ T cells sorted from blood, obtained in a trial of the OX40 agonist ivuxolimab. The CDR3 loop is CASSPPHFGVSKNIQYF. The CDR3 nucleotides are TGTGCCAGCTCACCACCGCACTTTGGGGTCTCCAAAAACATTCAGTACTTC.